This is a list of T cell receptor beta chains from one sample in a study of OX40 agonist ivuxolimab in advanced cancers. The repertoire was sequenced with immunoSEQ multiplex PCR; TCRdb's copy has only in-frame clones and lacks some. The table shows roughly 70,000 clones, with roughly 87% occurring only once. The sample consisted of CD4+ or CD8+ T cells sorted from blood, taken in a trial of the OX40 agonist ivuxolimab. The source of these receptors is an adult with an advanced solid tumor such as melanoma, head and neck, liver or kidney cancer. Both conserved end residues are part of each CDR3. D genes are given only for firm matches. Clone size is given for some rows only: seen once, a few or many times, or a class if the clone is expanded.

v_gene	d_gene	j_gene	abundance	CDR3nt	CDR3aa
TRBV2	-	TRBJ1-1	-	TGTGCCAGCAAGGAGAGATATAACACTGAAGCTTTCTTT	CASKERYNTEAFF
TRBV5-4	-	TRBJ1-5	-	TGTGCCAGCAGCTTTTTCGGGTTGGATCAGCCCCAGCATTTT	CASSFFGLDQPQHF
TRBV6-6	TRBD1	TRBJ2-7	-	TGTGCCATAAGGGGACAGGGATACGAGCAGTACTTC	CAIRGQGYEQYF
TRBV7-9	-	TRBJ2-2	-	TGTGCCAGCAGCTTAGCGTATACGGATGTCGACACCGGGGAGCTGTTTTTT	CASSLAYTDVDTGELFF
TRBV6-5	-	TRBJ1-3	-	TGTGCCAGCAGCCGGACGGCTGGAAACACCATATATTTT	CASSRTAGNTIYF
TRBV18	TRBD1	TRBJ1-1	-	TGTGCCAGCTCACCGAGACAGGGAAGGGGCACTGAAGCTTTCTTT	CASSPRQGRGTEAFF
TRBV19	-	TRBJ2-7	-	TGTGCCAGTAGTAGTCAGGTCAACTCCTACGAGCAGTACTTC	CASSSQVNSYEQYF
TRBV19	-	TRBJ1-1	-	TGTGCCAGTAGTCTAATTCACAACACTGAAGCTTTCTTT	CASSLIHNTEAFF
TRBV28	TRBD2	TRBJ2-7	few	TGTGCCAGCAGTTCCGTCGAGACTAGCGGGGGTAGCTACGAGCAGTACTTC	CASSSVETSGGSYEQYF
TRBV4-1	TRBD2	TRBJ2-1	-	TGCGCCAGCAGCCAAGAAAGGGGCGGGAGGGCGTATGAGCAGTTCTTC	CASSQERGGRAYEQFF
TRBV10-2	-	TRBJ2-5	-	TGCGCCAGCAGTGAGTCTACGGTGCTAGAGACCCAGTACTTC	CASSESTVLETQYF
TRBV5-1	TRBD1	TRBJ2-7	-	TGCGCCAGCAGCTTAATACCCGGGACAGGACGCAACGAGCAGTACTTC	CASSLIPGTGRNEQYF
TRBV5-5	-	TRBJ2-7	-	TGTGCCAGCAGCTTGGAATGGGGAAGCTACGAGCAGTACTTC	CASSLEWGSYEQYF
TRBV19	-	TRBJ1-1	-	TGTGCCAGTAGTGCTGGCCGGGGGACGGGGTTCGGCGGGATGAGCACTGAAGCTTTCTTT	CASSAGRGTGFGGMSTEAFF
TRBV9	-	TRBJ2-1	-	TGTGCCAGCAGCCCCCAGGGGCTAGCAGAGGAGCAGTTCTTC	CASSPQGLAEEQFF
TRBV18	-	TRBJ2-7	-	TGTGCCAGCTCACCTCGGGACCACAAACGCTACGAGCAGTACTTC	CASSPRDHKRYEQYF
TRBV18	-	TRBJ2-2	-	TGTGCCAGCTCACCCGGGGCGACCGGGGAGCTGTTTTTT	CASSPGATGELFF
TRBV7-8	TRBD2	TRBJ2-1	-	TGTGCCAGCAGCCTCTCGGGACTAGCGAACTACAATGAGCAGTTCTTC	CASSLSGLANYNEQFF
TRBV18	-	TRBJ1-1	-	TGTGCCAGCACAACGGCAGGCATGAACACTGAAGCTTTCTTT	CASTTAGMNTEAFF
TRBV30	-	TRBJ2-7	once	TGTGCCTGGAGTGTAGGCGGAACCTACGAGCAGTACTTC	CAWSVGGTYEQYF
TRBV2	-	TRBJ1-1	-	TGTGCCAGCAGTGGAGAACAGAACACTGAAGCTTTCTTT	CASSGEQNTEAFF
TRBV6-6	-	TRBJ1-6	-	TGTGCCAGCAGTGAGAATTCACCCCTCCACTTT	CASSENSPLHF
TRBV30	-	TRBJ2-1	-	TGTGCCTGGGGGGGCCCGGGAGGCGGGCAGTTCTTC	CAWGGPGGGQFF
TRBV30	-	TRBJ2-5	-	TGTGCCTGGAGTCGGGGATGGGTCCAAGAGACCCAGTACTTC	CAWSRGWVQETQYF
TRBV5-1	TRBD2	TRBJ2-1	-	TGCGCCAGCAGCCTCGGACTAGCGGTTACCTACAATGAGCAGTTCTTC	CASSLGLAVTYNEQFF
TRBV6-1	TRBD1	TRBJ2-1	many	TGTGCCAGCAGTATTTTGACAGGGGGCGATGAGCAGTTCTTC	CASSILTGGDEQFF
TRBV6-6	TRBD2	TRBJ2-3	few	TGTGCCAGCAGTTACGGGGCGGGAGGGAGCACAGATACGCAGTATTTT	CASSYGAGGSTDTQYF
TRBV7-2	TRBD2	TRBJ2-1	-	TGTGCCAGCAGCTTAGCTTCTAGCGGGAGGTACAATGAGCAGTTCTTC	CASSLASSGRYNEQFF
TRBV4-2	-	TRBJ1-2	once	TGTGCCAGCAGGGAGGGGACTTCGTTTAACTATGGCTACACCTTC	CASREGTSFNYGYTF